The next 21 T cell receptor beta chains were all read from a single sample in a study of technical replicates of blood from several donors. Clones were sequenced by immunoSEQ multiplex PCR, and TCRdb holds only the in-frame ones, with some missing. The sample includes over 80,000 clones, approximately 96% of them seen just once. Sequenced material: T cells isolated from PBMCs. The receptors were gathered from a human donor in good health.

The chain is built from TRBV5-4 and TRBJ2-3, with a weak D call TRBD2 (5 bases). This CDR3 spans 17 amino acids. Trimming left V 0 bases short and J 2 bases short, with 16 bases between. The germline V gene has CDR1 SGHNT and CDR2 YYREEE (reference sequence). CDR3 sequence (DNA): TGTGCCAGCAGCTTGGGAGCGGTCCCAGCTTTCACAGATACGCAGTATTTT. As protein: CASSLGAVPAFTDTQYF.

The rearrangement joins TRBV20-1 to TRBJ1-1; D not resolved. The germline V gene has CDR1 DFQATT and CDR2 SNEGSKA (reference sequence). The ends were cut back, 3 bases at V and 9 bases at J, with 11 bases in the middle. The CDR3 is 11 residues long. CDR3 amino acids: CSAREGGKAFF. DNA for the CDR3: TGCAGTGCTAGGGAGGGAGGGAAAGCTTTCTTT.

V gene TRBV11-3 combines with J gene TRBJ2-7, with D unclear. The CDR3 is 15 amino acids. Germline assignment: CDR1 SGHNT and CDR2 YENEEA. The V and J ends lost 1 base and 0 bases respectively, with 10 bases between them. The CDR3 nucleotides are TGTGCCAGCAGCTTAGGGCCAGGAAGCTCCTACGAGCAGTACTTC. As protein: CASSLGPGSSYEQYF.

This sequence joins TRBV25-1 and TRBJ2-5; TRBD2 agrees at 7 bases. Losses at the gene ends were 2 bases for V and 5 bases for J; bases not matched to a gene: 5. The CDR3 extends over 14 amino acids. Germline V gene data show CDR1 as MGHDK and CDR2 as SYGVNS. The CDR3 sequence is CASSEVKGGETQYF. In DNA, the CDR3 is TGTGCCAGCAGTGAAGTAAAGGGAGGGGAGACCCAGTACTTC.

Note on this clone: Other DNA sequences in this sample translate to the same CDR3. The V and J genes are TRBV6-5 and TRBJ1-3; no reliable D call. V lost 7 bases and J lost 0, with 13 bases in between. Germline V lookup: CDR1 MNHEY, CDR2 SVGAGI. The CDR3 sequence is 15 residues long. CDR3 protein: CASTPQRFSGNTIYF. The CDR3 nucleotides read TGTGCCAGCACTCCGCAGCGATTCTCTGGAAACACCATATATTTT.

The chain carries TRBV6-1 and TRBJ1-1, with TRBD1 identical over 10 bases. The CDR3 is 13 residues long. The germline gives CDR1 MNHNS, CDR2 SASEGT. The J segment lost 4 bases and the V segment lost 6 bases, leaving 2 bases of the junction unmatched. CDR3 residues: CASRDRGVTEAFF. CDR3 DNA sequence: TGTGCCAGCAGGGACAGGGGGGTCACTGAAGCTTTCTTT.

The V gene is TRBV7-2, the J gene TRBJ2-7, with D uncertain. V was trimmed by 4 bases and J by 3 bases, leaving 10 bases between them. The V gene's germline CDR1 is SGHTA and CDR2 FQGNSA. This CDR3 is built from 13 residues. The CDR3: CASSSYPYYEQYF. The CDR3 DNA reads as TGTGCCAGCAGCTCCTACCCCTACTACGAGCAGTACTTC. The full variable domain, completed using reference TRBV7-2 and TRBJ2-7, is GAGVSQSPSNKVTEKGKDVELRCDPISGHTALYWYRQSLGQGLEFLIYFQGNSAPDKSGLPSDRFSAERTGGSVSTLTIQRTQQEDSAVYLCASSSYPYYEQYFGPGTRLTVT.

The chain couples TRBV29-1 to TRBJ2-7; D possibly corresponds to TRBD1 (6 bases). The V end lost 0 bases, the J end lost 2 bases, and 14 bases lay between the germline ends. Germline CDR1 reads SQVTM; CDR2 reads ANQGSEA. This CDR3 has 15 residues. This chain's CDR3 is CSVEDTGKETYEQYF. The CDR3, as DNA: TGCAGCGTTGAAGATACAGGGAAGGAGACCTACGAGCAGTACTTC.

CDR3 protein: CASSLKRSWDEQFF. The CDR3 DNA follows: TGCGCCAGCAGCCTAAAGAGGTCTTGGGATGAGCAGTTCTTC. This sequence joins TRBV4-1 and TRBJ2-1; D unclear. The V gene lost 4 bases and the J gene lost 8 bases, with 15 bases spanning the gap. Germline CDR1 and CDR2: MGHRA and YSYEKL. The CDR3 totals 14 residues.

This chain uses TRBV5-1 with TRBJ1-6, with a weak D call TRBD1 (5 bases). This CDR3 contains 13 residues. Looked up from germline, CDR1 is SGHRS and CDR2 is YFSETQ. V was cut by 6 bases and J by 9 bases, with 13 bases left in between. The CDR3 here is CASMAGSGSPLHF. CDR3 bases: TGCGCCAGCATGGCAGGGTCGGGTTCACCCCTCCACTTT.

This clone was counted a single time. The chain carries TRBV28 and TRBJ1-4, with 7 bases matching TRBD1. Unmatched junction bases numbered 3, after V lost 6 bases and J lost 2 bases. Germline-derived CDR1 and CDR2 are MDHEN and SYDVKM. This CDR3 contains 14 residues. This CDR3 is CASRSGQTNEKLFF. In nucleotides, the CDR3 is TGTGCCAGCAGATCGGGACAGACTAATGAAAAACTGTTTTTT.

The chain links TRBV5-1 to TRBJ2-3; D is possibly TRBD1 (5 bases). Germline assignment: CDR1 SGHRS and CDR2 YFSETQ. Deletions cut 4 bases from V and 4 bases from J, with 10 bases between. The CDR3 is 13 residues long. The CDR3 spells CASSPARADTQYF. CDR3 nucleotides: TGCGCCAGCAGCCCTGCCAGGGCAGATACGCAGTATTTT.

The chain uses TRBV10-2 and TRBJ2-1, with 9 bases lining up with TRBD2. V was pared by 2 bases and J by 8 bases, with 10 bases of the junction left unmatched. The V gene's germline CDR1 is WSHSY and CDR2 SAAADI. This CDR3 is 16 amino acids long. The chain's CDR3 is CASSEVGGRGGDEQFF. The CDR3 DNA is TGCGCCAGCAGTGAGGTTGGCGGGAGGGGAGGTGATGAGCAGTTCTTC.

The DNA of the CDR3 is TGTGCCAGCAGCTTGGAGGGACTAGCGGCAGATACGCAGTATTTT. This sequence encodes CASSLEGLAADTQYF. This rearrangement joins TRBV7-2 to TRBJ2-3, with 11 bases identical to TRBD2. V gave up 3 bases and J gave up 4 bases; unmatched junction bases: 3. The CDR3 spans 15 residues. Germline assignment: CDR1 SGHTA and CDR2 FQGNSA.

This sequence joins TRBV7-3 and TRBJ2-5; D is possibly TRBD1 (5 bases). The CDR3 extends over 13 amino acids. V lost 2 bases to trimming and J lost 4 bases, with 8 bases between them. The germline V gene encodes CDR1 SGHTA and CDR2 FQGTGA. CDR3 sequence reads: CASSLGAAETQYF. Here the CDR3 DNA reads TGTGCCAGCAGCTTAGGGGCAGCAGAGACCCAGTACTTC.

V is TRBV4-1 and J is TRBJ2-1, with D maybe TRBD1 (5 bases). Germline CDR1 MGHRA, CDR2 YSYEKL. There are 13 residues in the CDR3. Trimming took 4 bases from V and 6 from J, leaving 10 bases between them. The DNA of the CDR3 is TGCGCCAGCAGCCGACAGATTAGCAATGAGCAGTTCTTC. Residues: CASSRQISNEQFF.

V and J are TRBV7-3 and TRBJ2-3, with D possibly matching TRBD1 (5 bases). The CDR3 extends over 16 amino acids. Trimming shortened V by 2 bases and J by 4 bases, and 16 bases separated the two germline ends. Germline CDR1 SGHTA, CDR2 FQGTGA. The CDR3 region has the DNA TGTGCCAGCAGCTTAGGAGTGCAAGGGGTGGCAGATACGCAGTATTTT. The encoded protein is CASSLGVQGVADTQYF.

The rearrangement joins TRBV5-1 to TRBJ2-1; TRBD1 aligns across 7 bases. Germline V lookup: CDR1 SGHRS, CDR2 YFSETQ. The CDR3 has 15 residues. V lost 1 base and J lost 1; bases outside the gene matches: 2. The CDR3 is CASSLTGESYNEQFF. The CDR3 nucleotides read TGCGCCAGCAGCTTGACAGGGGAATCCTACAATGAGCAGTTCTTC.

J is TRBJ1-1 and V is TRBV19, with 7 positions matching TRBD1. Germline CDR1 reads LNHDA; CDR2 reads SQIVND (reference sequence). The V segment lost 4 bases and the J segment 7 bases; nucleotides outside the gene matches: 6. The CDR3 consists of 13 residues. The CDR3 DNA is TGTGCCAGTAGTAGACAGGGCTCTGGTGAAGCTTTCTTT. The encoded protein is CASSRQGSGEAFF. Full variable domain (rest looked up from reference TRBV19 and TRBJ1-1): DGGITQSPKYLFRKEGQNVTLSCEQNLNHDAMYWYRQDPGQGLRLIYYSQIVNDFQKGDIAEGYSVSREKKESFPLTVTSAQKNPTAFYLCASSRQGSGEAFFGQGTRLTVV.

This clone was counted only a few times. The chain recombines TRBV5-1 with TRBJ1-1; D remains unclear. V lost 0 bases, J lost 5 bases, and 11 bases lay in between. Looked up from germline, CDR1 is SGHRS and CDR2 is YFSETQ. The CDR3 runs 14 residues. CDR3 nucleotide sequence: TGCGCCAGCAGCTTGGATCCTTTACGGACTGAAGCTTTCTTT. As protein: CASSLDPLRTEAFF.

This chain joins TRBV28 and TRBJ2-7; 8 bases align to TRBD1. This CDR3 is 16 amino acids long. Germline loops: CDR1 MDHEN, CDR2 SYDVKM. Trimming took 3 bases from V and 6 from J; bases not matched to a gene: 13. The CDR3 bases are TGTGCCAGCAGTTTCAGGGGGAGGACAGGGCACGCCGAGCAGTACTTC. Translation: CASSFRGRTGHAEQYF.